This TCR beta chain was recorded in a study of CD8+ T cells in alopecia areata. RNA was isolated and reverse transcribed to cDNA, the sequencing template. Sequencing was performed with immunoSEQ multiplex PCR; in TCRdb, only in-frame clones are kept and a portion is missing. In the table there are 180,000 or so clones, 58% of which are singletons. Overall study findings and caveats: Among the top 100, expanded CD8+ clones were significantly decreased by tofacitinib, as was scalp clonality. Shared TCR sequences were less clear between patients than in mice, possibly partly from HLA diversity.

In the case of this clone: What it recognizes is unknown.

V dropped 6 bases and J dropped 0; count of bases not matched to a gene: 8. CDR1 and CDR2 from the germline V gene are ENHRY and SYGVKD. This CDR3 comprises 17 residues. Treatment reported: oral pan-JAK inhibitor, 5-10 mg twice daily. The sequence came from a human donor with alopecia areata. The chain carries TRBV10-3 and TRBJ2-6; 7 nucleotides line up with TRBD1. Specimen: CD4+ T cells sorted from blood, collected at week 24, from a patient treated with tofacitinib. The CDR3 region has the DNA TGTGCCATCAGCCCCATGACAGGGCGCTCTGGGGCCAACGTCCTGACTTTC. It encodes CAISPMTGRSGANVLTF.